These 8 T cell receptor beta chains were all obtained from the same sample, sequenced in a study of OX40 agonist ivuxolimab in advanced cancers. The library relied on the immunoSEQ multiplex PCR assay. Not all clones reach the TCRdb copy of this immuneACCESS table, which keeps in-frame sequences only. Checked studies attribute under half of the gap to unresolved V genes and leave the rest unexplained. Counted in this sample were 40,000 to 45,000 clones; 70% to 90% of them appeared once. About a fifth of the sample is in the top ten clones. Material: CD4+ or CD8+ T cells sorted from blood, obtained in a trial of the OX40 agonist ivuxolimab. The origin of the receptors is an adult with an advanced solid tumor such as melanoma, head and neck, liver or kidney cancer.

The chain links TRBV6-6 to TRBJ2-5; D ambiguous. The germline V gene encodes CDR1 MNHNY and CDR2 SVGAGI (reference sequence). CDR3 length: 11 residues. V lost 7 bases to trimming and J lost 1 base, with 4 bases between them. The CDR3 coding sequence is TGTGCCAGCAACACCCAAGAGACCCAGTACTTC. Translation gives CASNTQETQYF.

For this clone: A read error may account for a junction end that differs from germline. The same CDR3 is also encoded by other DNA sequences in this sample. The chain has TRBV2 and TRBJ1-1, with D possibly being TRBD1 (5 bases). The germline V gene has CDR1 SNHLY and CDR2 FYNNEI. This CDR3 is built from 14 residues. CDR3 nucleotides: TGTGCCAGCAGCGCGGGGCAGTTGAACACCGAAGCTTTCTTT. Residues: CASSAGQLNTEAFF.

The chain has TRBV13 and TRBJ1-1; 8 positions match TRBD1. This CDR3 contains 16 residues. V lost 0 bases to trimming and J lost 1 base; unmatched junction nucleotides: 4. Germline V lookup: CDR1 PRHDT, CDR2 FYEKMQ (reference sequence). The CDR3 sequence is CASSLGGGQGNTEAFF. Written as DNA, the CDR3 is TGTGCCAGCAGCTTAGGGGGAGGACAGGGGAACACTGAAGCTTTCTTT. The entire variable domain, with the rest obtained from reference TRBV13 and TRBJ1-1, is as follows: AAGVIQSPRHLIKEKRETATLKCYPIPRHDTVYWYQQGPGQDPQFLISFYEKMQSDKGSIPDRFSAQQFSDYHSELNMSSLELGDSALYFCASSLGGGQGNTEAFFGQGTRLTVV.

V and J are TRBV6-1 and TRBJ1-2, with a weak D call TRBD1 (5 bases). Germline values: CDR1 MNHNS, CDR2 SASEGT. Trimming took off 6 bases at V and 4 bases at J, with 12 bases between the two ends. The CDR3 totals 13 residues. The CDR3 bases are TGTGCCAGCAGCCCCGACAGCATCTATGGCTACACCTTC. This encodes CASSPDSIYGYTF.

The rearrangement links TRBV9 to TRBJ2-3; D call uncertain. This CDR3 spans 13 amino acids. Trimming shortened V by 0 bases and J by 3 bases, and 5 bases separated the two germline ends. CDR1 and CDR2 (germline): SGDLS, YYNGEE. Here the CDR3 reads CASSVDGTDTQYF. CDR3 in DNA: TGTGCCAGCAGCGTAGACGGGACAGATACGCAGTATTTT.

The chain carries TRBV27 and TRBJ2-7; the D gene is possibly TRBD2 (5 bases). The V end lost 4 bases, the J end lost 3 bases, and 13 bases lay between the germline ends. In germline, CDR1 is MNHEY, CDR2 SMNVEV (reference sequence). The length of the CDR3 is 14 residues. This chain's CDR3 is CASSYRAGGYEQYF. The CDR3 coding sequence is TGTGCCAGCAGTTACCGGGCAGGAGGCTACGAGCAGTACTTC.

This chain connects TRBV9 to TRBJ1-3, with a tentative D call TRBD1 (6 bases). This CDR3 spans 15 amino acids. Trimming pared 6 bases from V and 0 bases from J, leaving 13 bases between. From germline, CDR1 is SGDLS and CDR2 YYNGEE. The CDR3 loop is CASTLGQSSGNTIYF. CDR3 coding DNA: TGTGCCAGCACCTTAGGACAGTCCTCTGGAAACACCATATATTTT. Supplemented by reference TRBV9 and TRBJ1-3, the full variable domain reads DSGVTQTPKHLITATGQRVTLRCSPRSGDLSVYWYQQSLDQGLQFLIQYYNGEERAKGNILERFSAQQFPDLHSELNLSSLELGDSALYFCASTLGQSSGNTIYFGEGSWLTVV.

The rearrangement uses TRBV30 and TRBJ1-1; D is perhaps TRBD1 (6 bases). Germline CDR1 and CDR2: GTSNPN and SVGIG (reference sequence). V was shortened by 0 bases and J by 3 bases, with 14 bases between the two germline ends. The CDR3 runs to 15 residues. The DNA of the CDR3 is TGTGCCTGGAGTGTGGGGACACCTCTGGACACTGAAGCTTTCTTT. Its protein product is CAWSVGTPLDTEAFF.